This T cell receptor beta chain was found in a study of cytomegalovirus exposure and HLA in healthy donors. Vbeta (60) and Jbeta (13) primers were used in the PCR. Sequenced by immunoSEQ multiplex PCR; TCRdb stores in-frame clones only, minus some. The sample includes 90,000 to 150,000 clones, around 78% seen only once; the top ten take around 3%. The sequencing input was PBMCs. The sequence derives from a woman in her thirties in good health and CMV-seropositive.

As DNA, the CDR3 is TGTGCCAGCAGCTTTTTTTCTGGCGGGAGGACTACCTACGAGCAGTACTTC. Its translation is CASSFFSGGRTTYEQYF. The rearrangement joins TRBV7-9 to TRBJ2-7, with 8 nucleotides matching TRBD2. V shed 3 bases, J shed 2 bases, and the junction held 12 bases outside the gene matches. CDR3 length: 17 amino acids. Germline assignment: CDR1 SEHNR and CDR2 FQNEAQ (reference sequence).